This T cell receptor (beta chain) was obtained from a study of CD8+CD57+ T cells in acquired aplastic anemia. A note on this clonotype: Its antigen remains unidentified.

Patients chosen for sequencing had shown CD8+CD57+ cell expansion by flow cytometry. Severe acquired aplastic anemia was present in all patients. At the time of blood sampling, patients had not yet received any therapy. Study-wide results and limits: Statistical testing detected no significant gap in CD8+ Simpson's diversity between patients and controls.

Genomic DNA served as template for TCR beta VDJ and CDR3 profiling. One entry per CDR3 protein results from TCRdb running MiXCR on the reads. The sample shows approximately 190,000 distinct CDR3 sequences, 40% to 50% of them seen only once. Germline V gene data show CDR1 as DFQATT and CDR2 as SNEGSKA (reference sequence). This CDR3 region has 15 residues. Deletions cut 2 bases from V and 7 bases from J, with 15 bases between. Sequencing was carried out using sorted CD4+, CD8+, or CD8+CD57+ T cells (not recorded which) from PBMCs. This receptor was obtained from a human donor with aplastic anemia. The chain couples TRBV20-1 to TRBJ1-6; D unresolved. As DNA, the CDR3 is TGCAGTGCTAGACGGAGAAATAATCCGAATTCACCCCTCCACTTT. It specifies CSARRRNNPNSPLHF.